The 24 T cell receptor beta chains given below trace back to one sample, sequenced in a study of CXCR3-negative and CXCR3-positive naive CD8 T cells. 5' RACE with UMI labels generated the TRB cDNA libraries. TCRdb reprocessed the 5' RACE reads and stores each CDR3 protein as one record, lacking DNA. The listing records about 56,000 distinct CDR3 sequences. The sequencing sample was made of memory CD8+ T cells from blood. The receptors stem from a human donor in good health. Some clones in this sample may be carry-over from other donors' samples.

This rearrangement joins TRBV4-1 to TRBJ2-1; TCRdb returns TRBD1, unconfirmable since there is no DNA. Germline V CDR1 and CDR2: MGHRA, YSYEKL. This CDR3 comprises 19 residues. CDR3 region: CASSQDELGGGAVLNEQFF.

The chain joins TRBV6-2 or TRBV6-3 to TRBJ2-1; checking the TCRdb D call of TRBD2 is not possible without DNA. Germline V gene sequence: CDR1 MNHEY, CDR2 SVGEGT. This CDR3 is 15 amino acids long. This chain's CDR3 is CASRGLEREIDEQFF.

The chain carries TRBV29-1 and TRBJ2-3; TCRdb lists TRBD2, though no DNA is available to test this call. Germline V gene sequence: CDR1 SQVTM, CDR2 ANQGSEA. The CDR3 covers 15 residues. CDR3 sequence: CSVREGGGSTDTQYF.

The chain uses TRBV7-6 and TRBJ2-7; the TCRdb D gene call, TRBD2, has no DNA to confirm it. CDR3 size: 13 residues. Germline V CDR1 and CDR2: SGHVS, FNYEAQ. The CDR3 is CASSLVAGPEQYF.

The CDR3 is CASSITSGGPIETQYF. The chain carries TRBV7-9 and TRBJ2-5; TCRdb lists TRBD2, though no DNA is available to test this call. The CDR3 covers 16 residues. Looked up from germline, CDR1 is SEHNR and CDR2 is FQNEAQ (reference sequence).

J is TRBJ2-6 and V is TRBV7-2; without DNA, the TCRdb call of TRBD2 cannot be checked. This CDR3 has 21 amino acids. Germline CDR1 and CDR2: SGHTA and FQGNSA. CDR3 sequence: CASSLAWFRTSRDSGANVLTF.

The chain joins TRBV4-2 to TRBJ2-3; TCRdb proposes TRBD2, but this gene call is untestable without DNA. Looked up from germline, CDR1 is LGHNA and CDR2 is YNFKEQ. The CDR3 contains 17 residues. CDR3: CASSQGTSAGGTDTQYF.

The chain links TRBV10-3 to TRBJ2-7; TCRdb's D gene call, TRBD1, goes unchecked for lack of DNA. From germline, CDR1 is ENHRY and CDR2 SYGVKD. There are 15 residues in the CDR3. The CDR3 is CAISPTDGTPLEQYF.

CDR3 region: CASSSPLGQENTGELFF. The chain couples TRBV6-2 or TRBV6-3 to TRBJ2-2; the TCRdb D gene call, TRBD1, has no DNA to confirm it. Germline V gene data show CDR1 as MNHEY and CDR2 as SVGEGT. CDR3 length: 17 amino acids.

The gene calls are TRBV7-9 and TRBJ1-1; there is no DNA to check the TCRdb D call of TRBD1. Germline assignment: CDR1 SEHNR and CDR2 FQNEAQ (reference sequence). The CDR3 contains 14 residues. This CDR3 is CASSSGTANPEAFF.

The J gene is TRBJ2-1, the V gene TRBV7-4; the TRBD2 assignment by TCRdb is unverifiable without DNA. This CDR3 has 18 residues. CDR1 and CDR2 (germline): SGHVT, SQSDAQ. The CDR3 sequence: CASSSIGNSGGDFDEQFF. The variable domain in full, with the rest retrieved from reference TRBV7-4 and TRBJ2-1, is GAGVSQSPRYKVAKRGRDVALRCDSISGHVTLYWYRQTLGQGSEVLTYSQSDAQRDKSGRPSGRFSAERPERSVSTLKIQRTEQGDSAVYLCASSSIGNSGGDFDEQFFGPGTRLTVL.

The chain employs TRBV7-6 and TRBJ2-7. CDR1 SGHVS and CDR2 FNYEAQ come from the germline V gene. The CDR3 spans 14 residues. CDR3 sequence: CASSLGEGRYEQYF.

This rearrangement joins TRBV6-5 to TRBJ2-5; without DNA, the TCRdb call of TRBD1 cannot be checked. The CDR3 is made up of 13 amino acids. CDR1 is MNHEY, CDR2 SVGAGI, per germline. CDR3 amino acids: CASSFRQGETQYF.

The chain joins TRBV4-1 to TRBJ2-7; TCRdb picks TRBD2, but there is no DNA to check that call. The germline V gene encodes CDR1 MGHRA and CDR2 YSYEKL. The CDR3 runs to 15 residues. The CDR3 sequence is CASSQEPSGGYEQYF.

By frequency, this clonotype registers medium-sized. This chain joins TRBV4-2 and TRBJ2-1; TCRdb reports TRBD1, a call that lacks DNA to check it against. CDR1 LGHNA and CDR2 YNFKEQ come from the germline V gene. CDR3 length equals 15 residues. The CDR3 spells CASSQVQRAYNEQFF.

The chain joins TRBV25-1 to TRBJ1-1. Germline V CDR1 and CDR2: MGHDK, SYGVNS. CDR3 length: 14 amino acids. This CDR3 is CASSELKVGTEAFF.

This chain links TRBV4-3 with TRBJ2-7; lacking DNA, the TRBD2 call made by TCRdb goes unchecked. This CDR3 is 16 amino acids long. The V gene's germline CDR1 is LGHNA and CDR2 YSLEER. CDR3: CASSQDGRLPNYEQYF.

This CDR3 is CSALAGVDETQYF. The V call is TRBV29-1, the J call TRBJ2-5; TCRdb indicates TRBD2, and absent DNA this call remains unverified. The V gene's germline CDR1 is SQVTM and CDR2 ANQGSEA. The CDR3 has 13 amino acids.

V gene TRBV3-1 combines with J gene TRBJ2-3; TCRdb returns TRBD1, unconfirmable since there is no DNA. CDR1 is LGHDT and CDR2 is YNNKEL in the germline V gene (reference sequence). The CDR3 runs 16 residues. The CDR3 protein is CASSQEGGRDTDTQYF.

The chain couples TRBV28 to TRBJ2-2; without DNA, the TCRdb call of TRBD2 cannot be checked. Germline V gene sequence: CDR1 MDHEN, CDR2 SYDVKM. The CDR3 runs 18 residues. The chain's CDR3 is CASSSPRTSGETTGELFF.

The rearrangement links TRBV14 to TRBJ2-7; lacking DNA, the TRBD1 call made by TCRdb goes unchecked. This CDR3 comprises 15 residues. Germline V gene lookup returns CDR1 SGHDN and CDR2 FVKESK. The CDR3 is CASSRGTSSTYEQYF.

By frequency, this clonotype is medium-sized. V is TRBV7-9 and J is TRBJ1-1; TCRdb names TRBD1, which stays unverified in the absence of DNA. This CDR3 comprises 16 residues. CDR1 and CDR2 (germline): SEHNR, FQNEAQ (reference sequence). This chain's CDR3 is CASSLMDRGLGTEAFF.

The rearrangement joins TRBV7-6 to TRBJ2-7; TCRdb indicates TRBD1, and absent DNA this call remains unverified. The germline gives CDR1 SGHVS, CDR2 FNYEAQ. This CDR3 has 14 residues. CDR3 sequence reads: CASSTGQGPYEQYF.

The rearrangement uses TRBV29-1 and TRBJ2-2; TCRdb's D call of TRBD1 is untestable without DNA. CDR3 length: 16 amino acids. Germline lookup yields CDR1 SQVTM and CDR2 ANQGSEA. CDR3 in amino acids: CSVEGWTGGNTGELFF.